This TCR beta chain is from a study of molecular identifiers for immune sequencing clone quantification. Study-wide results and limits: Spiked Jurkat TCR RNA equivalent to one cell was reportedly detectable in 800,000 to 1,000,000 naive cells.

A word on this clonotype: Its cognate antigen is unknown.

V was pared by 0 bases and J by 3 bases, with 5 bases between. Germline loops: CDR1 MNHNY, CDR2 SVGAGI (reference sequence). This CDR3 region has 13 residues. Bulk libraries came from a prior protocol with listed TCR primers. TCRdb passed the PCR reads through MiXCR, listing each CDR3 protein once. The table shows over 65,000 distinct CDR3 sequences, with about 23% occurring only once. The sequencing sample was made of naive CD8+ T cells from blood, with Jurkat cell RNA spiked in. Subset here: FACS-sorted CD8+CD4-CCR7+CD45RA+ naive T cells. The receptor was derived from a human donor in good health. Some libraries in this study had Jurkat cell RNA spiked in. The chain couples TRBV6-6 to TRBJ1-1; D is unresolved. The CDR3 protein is CASSYSVDTEAFF. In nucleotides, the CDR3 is TGTGCCAGCAGTTACTCGGTGGACACTGAAGCTTTCTTT.